This record concerns one TCR beta chain sequence. The antigen remains undetermined. Per the germline V gene, CDR1 is SQVTM and CDR2 is ANQGSEA. V was trimmed by 3 bases and J by 4 bases, leaving 16 bases between them. The CDR3 consists of 15 residues. TCR sequencing used cDNA made by reverse transcription of extracted RNA. The assay was immunoSEQ multiplex PCR, and TCRdb's table has in-frame clones only and misses some. The data show under 130,000 clones, around 59% seen once. This record comes from a study of CD8+ T cells in alopecia areata. Cell sorting was applied to PBMCs, and CD4+ and CD8+ T cells were collected. Study-level findings and limits: Normal skin's resident alphabeta T cells are also sequenced in scalp samples. Lesional tissue from the scalp (especially in alopecia totalis/universalis) showed higher clonality than normal scalp. Although TCR sharing was seen in mice, sharing across patients was less clear, possibly for HLA-related reasons.

The sequenced sample consisted of CD4+ T cells sorted from blood. The TCR comes from a human donor in good health. V is TRBV29-1 and J is TRBJ2-1, with a tentative D call TRBD2 (7 bases). The CDR3 here is CSVDLRGARYNEQFF. DNA for the CDR3: TGCAGCGTTGACCTTCGGGGGGCCCGTTACAATGAGCAGTTCTTC.